The clone carrying this TCR beta chain was seen repeatedly, ten times or more. Its antigen is undetermined. The data stem from a study of neurological immune-mediated disorders. Findings of the study overall: The greatest TCR clonal expansion occurred in HTLV-1-associated myelopathy and the least in multiple sclerosis, which fell below healthy controls. TCR-beta repertoires seemed private in all groups, with no expanded CDR3 amino acid sequences shared.

V lost 3 bases to trimming and J lost 2 bases; unmatched junction nucleotides: 7. Looked up from germline, CDR1 is MRHNA and CDR2 is SNTAGT. This CDR3 region has 16 residues. cDNA was made by 5'RACE with 10-nucleotide random UMIs. The authors obtained over 180 million TCR-beta sequences from 15-18 subjects per sequencing run. MiXCR, run by TCRdb on the 5' RACE reads, gives a single entry per CDR3 protein. The table shows over 25,000 distinct CDR3 sequences, with about 15% occurring only once. Regarding time point: technical triplicate 3. This sequence joins TRBV6-4 and TRBJ2-1; TRBD1 aligns across 7 bases. The sample was CD4+ T cells from blood. The receptor was derived from a female donor with HTLV-1-associated myelopathy (HAM/TSP). Here the CDR3 DNA reads TGTGCCAGCAGTGATACGGACAGGCACACCTACAATGAGCAGTTCTTC. Translation: CASSDTDRHTYNEQFF.